This TCR beta chain was profiled in a study of cytomegalovirus exposure and HLA in healthy donors. On the study more broadly: Later analysis reported that the roughly 110 validation repertoires shared the platform of the approximately 670 first-cohort repertoires. Study-wide results and caveats: Cytomegalovirus association was listed for 170 or so TCR beta chains.

As for this clone: Its specificity is unknown.

Germline CDR1 reads SGDLS; CDR2 reads YYNGEE. CDR3 length: 14 residues. With V trimmed by 4 bases and J by 0 bases, 3 bases remained unmatched. The donors were in the 120-subject validation cohort; that cohort was separate from the roughly 730-subject first cohort. TCRdb's table, derived via immunoSEQ multiplex PCR, lists solely in-frame clones and lacks some. The sample lists about 160,000 clones, about 85% occurring once. The TCR sequence derives from a young man in good health and CMV-seropositive. The specimen sequenced was PBMCs. The V call is TRBV9, the J call TRBJ1-1; 7 bases fit TRBD1. CDR3 protein: CASSPGTVNTEAFF. The DNA for the CDR3 is TGTGCCAGCAGCCCCGGGACAGTGAACACTGAAGCTTTCTTT.